The 25 T cell receptor beta chains reported below all come from one sample, sequenced in a study of cytomegalovirus exposure and HLA in healthy donors. The PCR employed 60 Vbeta primers together with 13 Jbeta primers. The data were produced by immunoSEQ multiplex PCR, yet TCRdb's version contains in-frame clones alone and is incomplete. The table has hundreds of thousands of clones, around 64% seen once. Input material: PBMCs. The receptors here all came from a man aged 40-49 years in good health and CMV-seropositive.

The chain couples TRBV14 to TRBJ2-7; D unclear. The CDR3 sequence is 13 residues long. The germline V gene encodes CDR1 SGHDN and CDR2 FVKESK. Trimming shortened V by 4 bases and J by 0 bases, and 7 bases separated the two germline ends. CDR3 DNA: TGTGCCAGCAGCCCCTCAGGCTCCTACGAGCAGTACTTC. It encodes CASSPSGSYEQYF.

The chain has TRBV5-1 and TRBJ1-3, with a weak D call TRBD1 (5 bases). Germline V gives CDR1 SGHRS, CDR2 YFSETQ. This CDR3 has 15 amino acids. Trimming cost V 0 bases and J 4 bases, with 11 bases left between them. CDR3 DNA: TGCGCCAGCAGCTTGGGAGACAGAAAAGGAAACACCATATATTTT. Its translation is CASSLGDRKGNTIYF.

The rearrangement uses TRBV2 and TRBJ2-5, with 8 positions matching TRBD2. V gave up 4 bases and J gave up 9 bases; unmatched junction bases: 13. This CDR3 spans 15 amino acids. The V gene's germline CDR1 is SNHLY and CDR2 FYNNEI. The CDR3, as DNA: TGTGCCAGCAGTGGAAAGCGGGGGACATCAGGGGCCCAGTACTTC. As protein: CASSGKRGTSGAQYF.

This clone was counted only a few times. The CDR3 region is CARRDRGEDGYTF. The CDR3 region has the DNA TGTGCGCGTAGGGACAGGGGTGAGGATGGCTACACCTTC. The chain employs TRBV10-3 and TRBJ1-2; 10 nucleotides match TRBD1. This CDR3 has 13 residues. Germline V CDR1 and CDR2: ENHRY, SYGVKD.

The chain has TRBV10-3 and TRBJ2-5, with TRBD1 matching 8 bases. The J segment lost 4 bases and the V segment lost 10 bases, leaving 8 bases of the junction unmatched. In germline, CDR1 is ENHRY, CDR2 SYGVKD. The CDR3 has 13 residues. CDR3 DNA sequence: TGTGCCACAGGGGGCGGGGAGCGAGAGACCCAGTACTTC. Protein sequence: CATGGGERETQYF.

Details on this clone: This CDR3 is also generated by other DNA sequences in the sample. J is TRBJ2-7 and V is TRBV6-1; the D gene is possibly TRBD1 (6 bases). This CDR3 contains 14 residues. Trimming shortened V by 4 bases and J by 2 bases, and 12 bases separated the two germline ends. From germline, CDR1 is MNHNS and CDR2 SASEGT. CDR3 coding DNA: TGTGCCAGCAGTGGGGGAGACAGGCCCTACGAGCAGTACTTC. This translates into CASSGGDRPYEQYF.

This chain uses TRBV9 with TRBJ1-1, with TRBD1 as a possible D gene (6 bases). CDR1 SGDLS and CDR2 YYNGEE come from the germline V gene. The V end lost 4 bases, the J end lost 4 bases, and 14 bases lay between the germline ends. The CDR3 is 14 residues long. DNA of the CDR3: TGTGCCAGCAGCTCACAGACAGGAACCACTGAAGCTTTCTTT. It encodes CASSSQTGTTEAFF.

This clone has only a few counts. The rearrangement links TRBV5-1 to TRBJ2-5; 15 bases match TRBD2. V shed 4 bases, J shed 2 bases, and the junction held 9 bases outside the gene matches. Per the germline V gene, CDR1 is SGHRS and CDR2 is YFSETQ. The CDR3 consists of 18 residues. CDR3 sequence: CASSIGLAGGPVQETQYF. The CDR3 nucleotides read TGCGCCAGCAGCATTGGACTAGCGGGGGGGCCGGTACAAGAGACCCAGTACTTC.

Comments on this clone: One end of the junction does not line up with germline, which may come from a read error. The rearrangement joins TRBV29-1 to TRBJ1-1; possibly TRBD1 for D (5 bases). Germline V gene sequence: CDR1 SQVTM, CDR2 ANQGSEA. The CDR3 is made up of 12 amino acids. The CDR3 protein is CSVDRTGTGEIF. The CDR3 region has the DNA TGCAGCGTTGATAGAACAGGCACGGGGGAAATCTTT.

The V gene is TRBV11-2, the J gene TRBJ2-7; weak D call: TRBD2 (6 bases). The V end lost 5 bases, the J end lost 3 bases, and 8 bases lay between the germline ends. In germline, CDR1 is SGHAT, CDR2 FQNNGV. The CDR3 is made up of 12 amino acids. CDR3 DNA sequence: TGTGCCAGCAGCCAGGGAGGCTACGAGCAGTACTTC. Translation gives CASSQGGYEQYF.

This rearrangement joins TRBV5-6 to TRBJ1-2; the D is unclear. Germline lookup yields CDR1 SGHDT and CDR2 YYEEEE. The CDR3 runs 15 residues. V lost 4 bases and J lost 4, with 17 bases in between. Here the CDR3 DNA reads TGTGCCAGCAGCCCCTCGGGCGTGGGGAGCTATGGCTACACCTTC. Its protein is CASSPSGVGSYGYTF.

This chain uses TRBV28 with TRBJ1-1; 7 bases are shared with TRBD1. V shed 8 bases, J shed 3 bases, and the junction held 9 bases outside the gene matches. The CDR3 loop spans 14 amino acids. Germline V gene data show CDR1 as MDHEN and CDR2 as SYDVKM. CDR3 sequence (DNA): TGTGCCAGCGTCGAGGGGGCTAAACACACTGAAGCTTTCTTT. Protein sequence: CASVEGAKHTEAFF. Full variable domain (missing parts from reference TRBV28 and TRBJ1-1): DVKVTQSSRYLVKRTGEKVFLECVQDMDHENMFWYRQDPGLGLRLIYFSYDVKMKEKGDIPEGYSVSREKKERFSLILESASTNQTSMYLCASVEGAKHTEAFFGQGTRLTVV.

J is TRBJ2-3 and V is TRBV4-2; 7 bases are a match to TRBD2. The CDR3 extends over 16 amino acids. Germline trimming cut 3 bases from V and 0 bases from J; bases unmatched to any gene: 6. Germline values: CDR1 LGHNA, CDR2 YNFKEQ. In DNA, the CDR3 is TGTGCCAGCAGCCATCAGCGGGACCCTAGCACAGATACGCAGTATTTT. Protein: CASSHQRDPSTDTQYF.

The count of this clone is one. The chain recombines TRBV9 with TRBJ2-3; D remains unclear. CDR3 size: 14 residues. Germline assignment: CDR1 SGDLS and CDR2 YYNGEE. Trimming cost V 4 bases and J 4 bases, with 13 bases left between them. Written as DNA, the CDR3 is TGTGCCAGCAGCACACAAGTTATGGCAGATACGCAGTATTTT. Translating it yields CASSTQVMADTQYF.

The table lists this clone with a few counts. The rearrangement uses TRBV5-3 and TRBJ1-5; D ambiguous. TRBV5-3 is assigned to the ORF class and has an uncertain function. The CDR3 spans 20 residues. The germline V and J ends were trimmed by 2 bases and 0 bases, with 24 bases remaining between them. This CDR3 is CARSLILKYVHNISNQPQHF. DNA of the CDR3: TGTGCCAGAAGCTTAATTTTAAAGTACGTACACAATATTAGCAATCAGCCCCAGCATTTT.

The rearrangement joins TRBV2 to TRBJ1-1; D gene uncertain. CDR1 and CDR2 from the germline V gene are SNHLY and FYNNEI. The CDR3 runs to 14 residues. Trimming removed 7 bases at V and 3 bases at J, with 15 bases between. The CDR3 DNA reads TGTGCCAGCACCCCGGAGGGCGGACACACTGAAGCTTTCTTT. Residues: CASTPEGGHTEAFF.

This chain joins TRBV7-2 and TRBJ2-1; D remains unclear. The CDR3 extends over 12 amino acids. V lost 5 bases, J lost 0 bases, and 2 bases lay in between. Germline lookup yields CDR1 SGHTA and CDR2 FQGNSA. The CDR3 sequence is CASSHSYNEQFF. In DNA form, the CDR3 reads TGTGCCAGCAGCCACTCCTACAATGAGCAGTTCTTC.

The V gene is TRBV10-3, the J gene TRBJ1-1; TRBD1 might be the D (5 bases). The V end lost 10 bases, the J end lost 2 bases, and 17 bases lay between the germline ends. The CDR3 sequence is 14 residues long. CDR1 and CDR2 (germline): ENHRY, SYGVKD. For the CDR3, the DNA is TGTGCCACTCCGGGTTGGGGGGAAAACACTGAAGCTTTCTTT. It translates to CATPGWGENTEAFF.

The chain recombines TRBV7-2 with TRBJ1-4, with D maybe TRBD1 (5 bases). This CDR3 has 14 residues. V shed 1 base and J shed 7 bases, with 10 bases lying between them. CDR1 is SGHTA, CDR2 FQGNSA, per germline. CDR3 protein: CASSLVPGGEKLFF. CDR3 nucleotides: TGTGCCAGCAGCTTAGTACCCGGGGGTGAAAAACTGTTTTTT.

The genes are TRBV10-3 and TRBJ2-3; a possible D gene is TRBD1 (5 bases). Trimming removed 3 bases at V and 4 bases at J, with 14 bases between. This CDR3 is 15 amino acids long. From germline, CDR1 is ENHRY and CDR2 SYGVKD. The CDR3 nucleotides are TGTGCCATCAGTGACCGTACCCAGGGTCCAGATACGCAGTATTTT. Protein product: CAISDRTQGPDTQYF.

The chain uses TRBV19 and TRBJ1-2; D is possibly TRBD1 (5 bases). The CDR3 is 15 amino acids. Trimming cost V 3 bases and J 5 bases, with 16 bases left between them. Per germline, CDR1 LNHDA and CDR2 SQIVND (reference sequence). Here the CDR3 reads CASSIPEGFDYGYTF. CDR3 DNA: TGTGCCAGTAGTATTCCGGAGGGGTTCGATTATGGCTACACCTTC. Looking up the rest from reference TRBV19 and TRBJ1-2 gives the full variable domain: DGGITQSPKYLFRKEGQNVTLSCEQNLNHDAMYWYRQDPGQGLRLIYYSQIVNDFQKGDIAEGYSVSREKKESFPLTVTSAQKNPTAFYLCASSIPEGFDYGYTFGSGTRLTVV.

The rearrangement links TRBV9 to TRBJ2-3, with 8 bases lining up with TRBD2. V shed 0 bases and J 3 bases; nucleotides not matched to a gene: 6. CDR3 size: 16 residues. Germline CDR1 SGDLS, CDR2 YYNGEE. The CDR3 nucleotides read TGTGCCAGCAGCGTAGCCACTAGCGGCTCTACAGATACGCAGTATTTT. It encodes CASSVATSGSTDTQYF.

The gene calls are TRBV9 and TRBJ1-1, with D tentatively TRBD1 (5 bases). The ends were cut back, 3 bases at V and 6 bases at J, with 15 bases in the middle. The germline gives CDR1 SGDLS, CDR2 YYNGEE. The CDR3 covers 14 residues. The CDR3 DNA reads as TGTGCCAGCAGCGCGACAGTTCTAGGCTCTGAAGCTTTCTTT. Its protein is CASSATVLGSEAFF.

The chain has TRBV5-5 and TRBJ1-5, with 7 bases fitting TRBD1. This CDR3 has 15 residues. Germline CDR1 SGHKS, CDR2 YYEKEE (reference sequence). V lost 5 bases, J lost 4 bases, and 9 bases stayed unmatched. CDR3 amino acids: CASSFTGVGNQPQHF. Written as DNA, the CDR3 is TGTGCCAGCAGTTTTACAGGGGTTGGGAATCAGCCCCAGCATTTT. The entire variable domain, with the rest obtained from reference TRBV5-5 and TRBJ1-5, is as follows: DAGVTQSPTHLIKTRGQQVTLRCSPISGHKSVSWYQQVLGQGPQFIFQYYEKEERGRGNFPDRFSARQFPNYSSELNVNALLLGDSALYLCASSFTGVGNQPQHFGDGTRLSIL.

The chain employs TRBV7-3 and TRBJ2-5; weak D call: TRBD2 (5 bases). The V gene's germline CDR1 is SGHTA and CDR2 FQGTGA. This CDR3 is built from 13 residues. V lost 3 bases and J 4 bases, leaving 9 bases between the germline ends. The CDR3 DNA is TGTGCCAGCAGCTTTGGGAGTGCAGAGACCCAGTACTTC. It encodes CASSFGSAETQYF.